Here is one TCR beta chain with its context. Germline CDR1 SNHLY, CDR2 FYNNEI. Trimming pared 7 bases from V and 2 bases from J, leaving 9 bases between. The CDR3 length is 14 residues. TCRdb re-analysed the 5' RACE reads in MiXCR, keeping a single row per CDR3 protein. The repertoire holds some 130,000 distinct CDR3 sequences, about 16% seen once, with approximately 14% in the top ten. The source of the sample is a study of T-cell memory formation after mild COVID-19. Sequencing was carried out using PBMCs or a T cell subset sorted from them (not recorded which). The chain uses TRBV2 and TRBJ1-6; D remains ambiguous. This sequence originates from an adult woman who had mild COVID-19 (a few samples of this study predate the infection). Cell type and time point are not known. The DNA for the CDR3 is TGTGCCAGCAACGCGAGGGCCTATAATTCACCCCTCCACTTT. This translates into CASNARAYNSPLHF.